This TCR beta chain was obtained from a study of beta chain features in type 1 diabetes. Study-level findings and limits: Whether TCRB rearrangement is influenced by HLA type went unresolved here. Reads derived from cDNA could over-represent cells showing high TCR expression. A moderate, significant TCRB CDR3 shortening appeared in type 1 diabetes across four CD4+ subsets.

This CDR3 has 15 amino acids. Looked up from germline, CDR1 is MGHRA and CDR2 is YSYEKL. Losses at the gene ends were 4 bases for V and 7 bases for J; bases not matched to a gene: 9. Reverse transcribing all isolated RNA meant expressed TCRB transcripts were sequenced. The method was immunoSEQ multiplex PCR; TCRdb's version includes in-frame clones alone and lacks a portion of them. The sample consists of roughly 260,000 clones, approximately 10% of them appearing once. Purity above 95% was achieved in all sorted populations. A note on this clone: Its cognate antigen is unknown.

The sequence was obtained from a man aged 25 to 45 with type 1 diabetes. The chain combines TRBV4-1 with TRBJ2-1; the match to TRBD2 covers 8 bases. Specimen: naive CD4+ T cells from blood. The CDR3 here is CASSPAGGRGNEQFF. CDR3 bases: TGCGCCAGCAGCCCTGCGGGGGGAAGGGGGAATGAGCAGTTCTTC.